Reported below is one T cell receptor beta chain. Its matching antigen is unknown. The entry originates in a study of beta chain features in type 1 diabetes. Turning to the study itself: Healthy donors resembled patients in age, gender and cell yields.

TCRB transcripts that were expressed got sequenced, as all of the isolated RNA had been reverse transcribed. The data were produced by immunoSEQ multiplex PCR, yet TCRdb's version contains in-frame clones alone and is incomplete. The table lists some 130,000 clones, approximately 9% of them singletons. The study, taken as a whole, reports: Type 1 diabetes patients showed a moderate but significant shortening of TCRB CDR3s in all four CD4+ subsets. A potential PCR bias toward shorter templates would be equal in patient and control samples.

Material for sequencing was central memory CD4+ T cells from blood. This TCR was sampled from a man aged 25-45 years with type 1 diabetes.

CDR3 DNA sequence: TGTGCCAGCAGCGTAGAGCGGGATACGCAGTATTTT. Its translation: CASSVERDTQYF. This chain connects TRBV9 to TRBJ2-3; a possible D gene is TRBD2 (5 bases). Germline CDR1 reads SGDLS; CDR2 reads YYNGEE. V lost 0 bases and J lost 6, with 5 bases in between. The CDR3 length is 12 residues.